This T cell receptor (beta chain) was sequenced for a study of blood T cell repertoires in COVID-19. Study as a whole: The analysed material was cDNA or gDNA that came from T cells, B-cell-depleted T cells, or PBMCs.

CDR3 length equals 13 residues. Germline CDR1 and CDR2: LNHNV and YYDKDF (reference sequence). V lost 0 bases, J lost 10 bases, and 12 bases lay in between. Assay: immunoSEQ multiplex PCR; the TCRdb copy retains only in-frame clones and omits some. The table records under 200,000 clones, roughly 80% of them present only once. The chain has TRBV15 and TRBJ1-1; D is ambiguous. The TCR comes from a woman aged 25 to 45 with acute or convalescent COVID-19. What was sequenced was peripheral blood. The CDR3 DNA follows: TGTGCCACCAGCAGAGACCGAGGGTTTGTAGCTTTCTTT. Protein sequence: CATSRDRGFVAFF.